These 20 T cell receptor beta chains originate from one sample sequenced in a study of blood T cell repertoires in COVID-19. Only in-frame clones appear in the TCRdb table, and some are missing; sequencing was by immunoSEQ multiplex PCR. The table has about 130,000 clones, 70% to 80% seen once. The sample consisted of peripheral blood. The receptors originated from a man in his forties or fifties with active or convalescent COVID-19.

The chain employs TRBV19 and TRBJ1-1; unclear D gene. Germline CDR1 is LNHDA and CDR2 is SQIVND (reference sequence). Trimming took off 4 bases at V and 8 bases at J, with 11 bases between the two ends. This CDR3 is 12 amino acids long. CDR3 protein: CASSTIWAEAFF. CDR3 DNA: TGTGCCAGTAGTACCATCTGGGCCGAAGCTTTCTTT.

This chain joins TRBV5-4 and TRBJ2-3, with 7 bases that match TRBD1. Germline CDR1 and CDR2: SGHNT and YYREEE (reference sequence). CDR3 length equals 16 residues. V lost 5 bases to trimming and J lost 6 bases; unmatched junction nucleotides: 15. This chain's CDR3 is CASSPGQAQRPDTQYF. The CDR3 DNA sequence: TGTGCCAGCAGTCCAGGACAGGCACAAAGGCCCGATACGCAGTATTTT. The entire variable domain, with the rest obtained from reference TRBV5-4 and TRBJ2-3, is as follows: ETGVTQSPTHLIKTRGQQVTLRCSSQSGHNTVSWYQQALGQGPQFIFQYYREEENGRGNFPPRFSGLQFPNYSSELNVNALELDDSALYLCASSPGQAQRPDTQYFGPGTRLTVL.

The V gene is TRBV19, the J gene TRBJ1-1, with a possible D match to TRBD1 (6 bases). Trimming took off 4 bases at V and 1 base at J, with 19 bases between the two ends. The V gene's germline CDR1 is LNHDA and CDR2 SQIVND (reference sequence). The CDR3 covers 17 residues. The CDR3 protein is CASSTVYGDTQNTEAFF. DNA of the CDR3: TGTGCCAGTAGTACGGTCTACGGGGACACACAGAACACTGAAGCTTTCTTT.

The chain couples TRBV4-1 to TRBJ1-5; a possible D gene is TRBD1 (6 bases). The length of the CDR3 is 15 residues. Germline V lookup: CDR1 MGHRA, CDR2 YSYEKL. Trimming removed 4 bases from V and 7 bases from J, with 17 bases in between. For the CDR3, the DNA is TGCGCCAGCAGCCGGGGACCGGAAACAGGGCAGCCCCAGCATTTT. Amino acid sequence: CASSRGPETGQPQHF.

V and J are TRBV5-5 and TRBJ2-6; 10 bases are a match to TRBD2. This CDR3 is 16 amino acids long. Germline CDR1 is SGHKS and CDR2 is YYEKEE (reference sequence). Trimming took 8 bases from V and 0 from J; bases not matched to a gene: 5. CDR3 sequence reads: CASRTSGASGANVLTF. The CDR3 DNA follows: TGTGCCAGTAGGACTAGCGGAGCCTCTGGGGCCAACGTCCTGACTTTC.

CDR3 loop: CASTMTGTSYEQYF. The CDR3 nucleotides are TGTGCCAGCACCATGACAGGGACCTCCTACGAGCAGTACTTC. The chain has TRBV5-5 and TRBJ2-7; 7 bases fit TRBD1. Germline lookup yields CDR1 SGHKS and CDR2 YYEKEE (reference sequence). The V and J ends lost 6 bases and 0 bases, in that order; junction bases with no gene match: 6. This CDR3 has 14 residues.

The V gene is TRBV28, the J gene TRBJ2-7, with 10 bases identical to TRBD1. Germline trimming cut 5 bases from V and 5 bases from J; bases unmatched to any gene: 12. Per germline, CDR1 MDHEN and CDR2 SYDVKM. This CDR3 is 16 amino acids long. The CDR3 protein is CASSGAGQGTRNEQYF. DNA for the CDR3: TGTGCCAGCAGTGGGGCGGGACAGGGGACTAGAAACGAGCAGTACTTC.

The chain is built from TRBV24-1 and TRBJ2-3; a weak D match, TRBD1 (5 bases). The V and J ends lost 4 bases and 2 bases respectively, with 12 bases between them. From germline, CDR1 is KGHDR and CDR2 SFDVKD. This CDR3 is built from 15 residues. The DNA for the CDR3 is TGTGCCACCAGTGACGCAGGGCTCTACACAGATACGCAGTATTTT. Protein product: CATSDAGLYTDTQYF.

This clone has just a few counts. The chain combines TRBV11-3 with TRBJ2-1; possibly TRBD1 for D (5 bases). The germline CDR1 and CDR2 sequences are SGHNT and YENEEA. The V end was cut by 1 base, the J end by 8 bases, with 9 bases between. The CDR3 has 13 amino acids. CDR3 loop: CASSLGGRYEQFF. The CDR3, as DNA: TGTGCCAGCAGCTTAGGGGGCAGATATGAGCAGTTCTTC. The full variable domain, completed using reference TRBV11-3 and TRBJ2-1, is EAGVVQSPRYKIIEKKQPVAFWCNPISGHNTLYWYLQNLGQGPELLIRYENEEAVDDSQLPKDRFSAERLKGVDSTLKIQPAELGDSAVYLCASSLGGRYEQFFGPGTRLTVL.

The CDR3 sequence: CASASGGPGLDTQYF. Written as DNA, the CDR3 is TGTGCCAGCGCTAGCGGGGGGCCAGGCTTGGATACGCAGTATTTT. The V and J genes are TRBV19 and TRBJ2-3; 11 bases fit TRBD2. V dropped 9 bases and J dropped 6; count of bases not matched to a gene: 11. The CDR3 loop spans 15 amino acids. Germline V gene data show CDR1 as LNHDA and CDR2 as SQIVND (reference sequence).

The CDR3 coding sequence is TGTGCCAGCAGAAGACTAGCGGGGAGCAATGAGCAGTTCTTC. It translates to CASRRLAGSNEQFF. V usage is TRBV2 and J usage is TRBJ2-1; TRBD2 agrees at 11 bases. The CDR3 runs 14 residues. Germline V gene sequence: CDR1 SNHLY, CDR2 FYNNEI. J was trimmed by 6 bases and V by 6 bases; bases with no gene match: 4.

The CDR3 nucleotides are TGTGCCAGCAGCTTAGGAGAGGAAGTTCTCCACTTT. Its translation is CASSLGEEVLHF. The V gene is TRBV7-8, the J gene TRBJ1-6; D gene uncertain. The CDR3 is 12 amino acids. From germline, CDR1 is SGHVS and CDR2 FQNEAQ. Trimming removed 1 base from V and 16 bases from J, with 11 bases in between.

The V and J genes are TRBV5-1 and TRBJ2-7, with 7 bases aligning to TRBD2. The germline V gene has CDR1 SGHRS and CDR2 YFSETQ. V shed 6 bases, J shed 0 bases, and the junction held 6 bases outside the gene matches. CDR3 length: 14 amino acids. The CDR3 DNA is TGCGCCAGCACCCCCGGGGGGAGCTCCTACGAGCAGTACTTC. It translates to CASTPGGSSYEQYF.

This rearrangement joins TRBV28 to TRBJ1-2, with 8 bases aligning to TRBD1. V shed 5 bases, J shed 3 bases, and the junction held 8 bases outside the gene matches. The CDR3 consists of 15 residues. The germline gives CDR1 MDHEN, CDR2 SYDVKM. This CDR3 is CASSPVTGADYGYTF. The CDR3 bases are TGTGCCAGCAGTCCAGTGACAGGGGCGGACTATGGCTACACCTTC.

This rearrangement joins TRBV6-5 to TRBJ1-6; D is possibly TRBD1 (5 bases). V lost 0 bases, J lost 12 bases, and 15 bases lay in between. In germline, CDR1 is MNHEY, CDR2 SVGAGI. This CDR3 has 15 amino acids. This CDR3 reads CASSYSGGGGKPLHF. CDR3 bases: TGTGCCAGCAGTTACTCCGGCGGGGGTGGGAAACCCCTCCACTTT.

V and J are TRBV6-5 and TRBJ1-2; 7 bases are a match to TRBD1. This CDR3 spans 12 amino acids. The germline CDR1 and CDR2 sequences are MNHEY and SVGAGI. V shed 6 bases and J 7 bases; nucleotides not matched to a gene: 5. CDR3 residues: CASREGAGGYTF. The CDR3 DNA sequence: TGTGCCAGCAGAGAGGGGGCCGGTGGCTACACCTTC.

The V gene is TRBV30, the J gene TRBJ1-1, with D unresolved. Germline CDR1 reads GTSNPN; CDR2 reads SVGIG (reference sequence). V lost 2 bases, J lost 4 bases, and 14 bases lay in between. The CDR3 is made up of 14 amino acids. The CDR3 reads CAWSSTGRVTEAFF. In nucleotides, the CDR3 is TGTGCCTGGAGTTCGACGGGGAGGGTCACTGAAGCTTTCTTT. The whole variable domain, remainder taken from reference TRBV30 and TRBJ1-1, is SQTIHQWPATLVQPVGSPLSLECTVEGTSNPNLYWYRQAAGRGLQLLFYSVGIGQISSEVPQNLSASRPQDRQFILSSKKLLLSDSGFYLCAWSSTGRVTEAFFGQGTRLTVV.

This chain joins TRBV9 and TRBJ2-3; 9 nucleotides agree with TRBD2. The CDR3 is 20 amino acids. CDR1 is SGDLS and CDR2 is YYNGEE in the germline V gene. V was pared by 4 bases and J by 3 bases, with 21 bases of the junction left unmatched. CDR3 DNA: TGTGCCAGCAGCCTTTCGGGGGGTAGCGGGAGAAGGGTCGGGACAGATACGCAGTATTTT. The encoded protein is CASSLSGGSGRRVGTDTQYF. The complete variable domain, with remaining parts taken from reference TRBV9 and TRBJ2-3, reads DSGVTQTPKHLITATGQRVTLRCSPRSGDLSVYWYQQSLDQGLQFLIQYYNGEERAKGNILERFSAQQFPDLHSELNLSSLELGDSALYFCASSLSGGSGRRVGTDTQYFGPGTRLTVL.

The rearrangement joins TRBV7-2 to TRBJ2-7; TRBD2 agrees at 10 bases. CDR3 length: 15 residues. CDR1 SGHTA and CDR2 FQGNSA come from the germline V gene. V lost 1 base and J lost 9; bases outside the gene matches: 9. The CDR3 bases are TGTGCCAGCAGCTTAGGGTCTAGCGGGGGCCCCGTGCAGTACTTC. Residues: CASSLGSSGGPVQYF.

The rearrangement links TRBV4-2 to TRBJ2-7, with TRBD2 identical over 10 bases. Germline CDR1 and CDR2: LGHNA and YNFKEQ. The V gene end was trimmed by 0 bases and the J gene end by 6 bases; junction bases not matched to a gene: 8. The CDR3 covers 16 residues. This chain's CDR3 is CASSQDRGLASSEQYF. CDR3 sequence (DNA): TGTGCCAGCAGCCAAGATAGGGGACTAGCGTCATCCGAGCAGTACTTC.